The present TCR beta chain was sequenced within a study of shared clonotypes between healthy human individuals. Study conclusions and caveats: Only blood underwent sampling, and tissue repertoires likely differ. Generally, estimated richness proved larger in naive subsets than it did in memory subsets.

The CDR3 extends over 16 amino acids. In germline, CDR1 is MGHDK, CDR2 SYGVNS. After removal of 1 base from V and 7 bases from J, the junction contained 7 bases not matched to a gene. Roughly 30,000 T cell genomes (roughly 0.2 ug DNA) went into each sorted-subset replicate. How the authors handled the data: Quality scores were absent from the junction-only immunoSEQ sequences, so filtering differed. Profiled with immunoSEQ multiplex PCR; TCRdb holds only in-frame clones, not every one. V and J calls and clone size are as listed in that table; D and trimming were resolved from the DNA. The repertoire includes 2 million to 3 million clones, roughly 93% of them detected once, and 0.36% sits in the top ten. About this clone: The target antigen is unknown.

This rearrangement joins TRBV25-1 to TRBJ2-1; 10 bases line up with TRBD1. The receptor comes from a man aged 18 to 29 in good health. Some clones in this sample may be carry-over from other donors' samples. Sample: naive CD4+ T cells from PBMCs. The subset denotes: CD45RA+ positively selected. The CDR3 here is CASSELGTGVGNEQFF. The CDR3 DNA reads TGTGCCAGCAGTGAATTAGGGACAGGGGTAGGAAATGAGCAGTTCTTC.